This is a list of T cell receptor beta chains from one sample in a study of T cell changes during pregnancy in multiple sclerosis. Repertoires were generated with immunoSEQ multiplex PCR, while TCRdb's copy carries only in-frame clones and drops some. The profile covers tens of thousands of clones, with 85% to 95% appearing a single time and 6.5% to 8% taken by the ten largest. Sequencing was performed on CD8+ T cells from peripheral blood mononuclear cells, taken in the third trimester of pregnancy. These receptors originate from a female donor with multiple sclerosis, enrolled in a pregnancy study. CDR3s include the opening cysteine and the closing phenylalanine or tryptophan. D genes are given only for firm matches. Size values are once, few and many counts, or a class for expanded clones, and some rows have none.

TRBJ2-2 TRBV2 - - TGTGCCAGCAGTGAAGGGACTACTAACACCGGGGAGCTGTTTTTT CASSEGTTNTGELFF
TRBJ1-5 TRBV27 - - TGTGCCAGCAGCCCCCAGATCAATCAGCCCCAGCATTTT CASSPQINQPQHF
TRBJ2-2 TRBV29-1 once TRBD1 TGCAGCGTTGTACTTCGGGACAGATCGAACACCGGGGAGCTGTTTTTT CSVVLRDRSNTGELFF
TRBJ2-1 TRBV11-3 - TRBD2 TGTGCCAGCAGCTTCGGACTAGCGGCCCCCTACAATGAGCAGTTCTTC CASSFGLAAPYNEQFF
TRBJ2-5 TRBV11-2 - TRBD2 TGTGCCAGCAGCTTCGGCCGGGGGGGTGGGGAGACCCAGTACTTC CASSFGRGGGETQYF
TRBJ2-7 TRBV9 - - TGTGCCAGCAGCGTAGAAGCCGGGTTACCCTACGAGCAGTACTTC CASSVEAGLPYEQYF
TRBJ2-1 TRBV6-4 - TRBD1 TGTGCCAGCAGTGACGGGACAGGGTACAATGAGCAGTTCTTC CASSDGTGYNEQFF
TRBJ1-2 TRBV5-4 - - TGTGCCAGCAGCCCCGGACAGAGCAACTATGGCTACACCTTC CASSPGQSNYGYTF
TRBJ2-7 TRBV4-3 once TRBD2 TGCGCCAGCAGCCCAGGGAGGGGAGGCTACGAGCAGTACTTC CASSPGRGGYEQYF
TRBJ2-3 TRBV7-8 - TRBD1 TGTGCCAGCAGCTTCAAGACAGGGGGGAGCACAGATACGCAGTATTTT CASSFKTGGSTDTQYF
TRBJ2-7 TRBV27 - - TGTGCCAGCAGTTTATCTGAACTAGTCGAGCAGTACTTC CASSLSELVEQYF
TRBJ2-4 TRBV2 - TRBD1 TGTGCCAGCAGGGGGGACAGGGGGCGGGCCTACATTCAGTACTTC CASRGDRGRAYIQYF
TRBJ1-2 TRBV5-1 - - TGCGCCAGCAGCTGGACAGATCCTAACTATGGCTACACCTTC CASSWTDPNYGYTF
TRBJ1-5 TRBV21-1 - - TGTGCCAGCAGCCTGCGGGGAAATAGCAATCAGCCCCAGCATTTT CASSLRGNSNQPQHF
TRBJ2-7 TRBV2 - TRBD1 TGTGCCAGCAGTGAGTTGCCCGGGACAGTCTCCTACGAGCAGTACTTC CASSELPGTVSYEQYF
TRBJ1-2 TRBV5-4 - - TGTGCCAGCAGCTCGCCGGACAGTTGGGACTATGGCTACACCTTC CASSSPDSWDYGYTF
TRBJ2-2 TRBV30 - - TGTGCCTGGAGTCCCGGGAGAGGTTCCGGGGAGCTGTTTTTT CAWSPGRGSGELFF